This TCR beta chain originates from a study of blood T cell repertoires in COVID-19. Study summary: The United States, Italy and Spain provided the acute and convalescent COVID-19 samples.

Participants came from 24 US areas, aged about 18 to 89 years. Cohort placement rested on clinical history that participants reported themselves. This CDR3 has 13 amino acids. V lost 7 bases, J lost 7 bases, and 17 bases lay in between. Germline values: CDR1 GTSNPN, CDR2 SVGIG (reference sequence). Profiling relied on immunoSEQ multiplex PCR, and the TCRdb table lists in-frame clones only, not all of them. The sample holds around 140,000 clones, under 90% seen once. V usage is TRBV30 and J usage is TRBJ1-5; D call uncertain. The material sequenced was PBMCs or T cells enriched from blood (not recorded which). The sequence was obtained from a man aged 35-49 years with acute COVID-19. Here the CDR3 reads CASEGGPGQPQHF. CDR3 DNA: TGTGCCTCGGAAGGAGGGCCGGGGCAGCCCCAGCATTTT.